One and the same sample provided the 5 T cell receptor beta chains below, sequenced in a study of response to subunit inactivated influenza vaccine. From the RT-PCR reads, TCRdb called clonotypes with MiXCR, one entry per CDR3 protein. Of about 620,000 distinct CDR3 sequences listed, 10% to 15% were seen once; the top ten hold 10%. This material consisted of PBMCs from blood, taken on the day of vaccination. The receptors were gathered from a man aged 45-60 years who received an inactivated influenza vaccine.

Only a few counts were recorded for this clonotype. V gene TRBV7-2 combines with J gene TRBJ1-1; D ambiguous. Trimming left V 1 base short and J 0 bases short, with 6 bases between. Germline CDR1 and CDR2: SGHTA and FQGNSA. This CDR3 contains 14 residues. The CDR3 is CASSLGELNTEAFF. The DNA of the CDR3 is TGTGCCAGCAGCTTAGGGGAATTGAACACTGAAGCTTTCTTT. Together with reference TRBV7-2 and TRBJ1-1, the CDR3 gives the full variable domain: GAGVSQSPSNKVTEKGKDVELRCDPISGHTALYWYRQSLGQGLEFLIYFQGNSAPDKSGLPSDRFSAERTGGSVSTLTIQRTQQEDSAVYLCASSLGELNTEAFFGQGTRLTVV.

This clonotype was seen a few times. The genes are TRBV20-1 and TRBJ1-1; 8 bases map to TRBD1. The junction had 6 bases not matched to a gene; V was cut back by 5 bases and J by 1 base. Germline V CDR1 and CDR2: DFQATT, SNEGSKA (reference sequence). This CDR3 is 14 amino acids long. The CDR3 is CSAAQGGGNTEAFF. Written as DNA, the CDR3 is TGCAGTGCTGCACAGGGGGGGGGGAACACTGAAGCTTTCTTT.

This clonotype showed up just a few times. The chain joins TRBV29-1 to TRBJ2-7, with TRBD2 identical over 9 bases. CDR3 size: 16 residues. V lost 4 bases and J lost 0; bases outside the gene matches: 10. Germline lookup yields CDR1 SQVTM and CDR2 ANQGSEA. CDR3 sequence reads: CSVVGGRGEVSYEQYF. CDR3 DNA sequence: TGCAGCGTTGTAGGCGGGAGGGGCGAGGTCTCCTACGAGCAGTACTTC.

The chain recombines TRBV12-3 or TRBV12-4 with TRBJ2-3, with TRBD1 as a possible D gene (6 bases). Deletions cut 3 bases from V and 5 bases from J, with 9 bases between. CDR3 size: 13 residues. The CDR3 here is CASSFLGGDTQYF. DNA of the CDR3: TGTGCCAGCAGTTTCCTAGGGGGAGATACGCAGTATTTT.

This clonotype was observed a few times. The chain uses TRBV7-2 and TRBJ2-1; 7 bases are a match to TRBD1. CDR3 length: 15 amino acids. The germline CDR1 and CDR2 sequences are SGHTA and FQGNSA. With V trimmed by 5 bases and J by 4 bases, 8 bases remained unmatched. The CDR3 is CASSLPGTVYNEQFF. In DNA form, the CDR3 reads TGTGCCAGCAGCCTCCCCGGGACAGTTTACAATGAGCAGTTCTTC.